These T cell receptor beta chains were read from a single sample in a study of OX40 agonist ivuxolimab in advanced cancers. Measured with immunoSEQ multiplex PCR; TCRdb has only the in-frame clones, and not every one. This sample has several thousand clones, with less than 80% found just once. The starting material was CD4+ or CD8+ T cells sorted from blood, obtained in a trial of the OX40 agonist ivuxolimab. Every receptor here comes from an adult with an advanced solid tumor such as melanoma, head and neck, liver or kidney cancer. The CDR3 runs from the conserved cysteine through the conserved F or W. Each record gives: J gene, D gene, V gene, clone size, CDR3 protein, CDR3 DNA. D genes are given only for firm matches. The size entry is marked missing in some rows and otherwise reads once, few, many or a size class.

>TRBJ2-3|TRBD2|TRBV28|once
CASSRTSGGTDTQYF
TGTGCCAGCAGTAGGACTAGCGGGGGCACAGATACGCAGTATTTT
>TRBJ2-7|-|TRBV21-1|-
CASSPQQGDAGEQYF
TGTGCCAGCAGCCCCCAACAGGGAGATGCGGGCGAGCAGTACTTC
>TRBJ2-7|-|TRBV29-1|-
CSVLGSYEQYF
TGCAGCGTTCTTGGCTCCTACGAGCAGTACTTC
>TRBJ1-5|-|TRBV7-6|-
CASSLADGQPQHF
TGTGCCAGCAGCTTAGCGGACGGTCAGCCCCAGCATTTT
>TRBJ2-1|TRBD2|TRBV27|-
CASSPNLAGGYNEQFF
TGTGCCAGCAGCCCCAACCTAGCGGGAGGGTATAATGAGCAGTTCTTC
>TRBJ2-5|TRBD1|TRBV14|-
CASRQGETQYF
TGTGCCAGCAGACAGGGGGAGACCCAGTACTTC
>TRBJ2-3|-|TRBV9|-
CASSPSGTDTQYF
TGTGCCAGCAGCCCTAGCGGCACAGATACGCAGTATTTT
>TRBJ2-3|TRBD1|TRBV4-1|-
CASSRAGGSADTQYF
TGCGCCAGCAGCCGAGCAGGGGGTTCGGCAGATACGCAGTATTTT
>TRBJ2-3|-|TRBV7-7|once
CASSLDTSYGTDTQYF
TGTGCTAGCAGCTTAGATACCTCATATGGCACAGATACGCAGTATTTT
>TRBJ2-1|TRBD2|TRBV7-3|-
CASSLAPGLAYEQFF
TGTGCCAGCAGCTTAGCACCGGGACTAGCATATGAGCAGTTCTTC
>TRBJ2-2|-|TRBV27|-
CASSGPLGVRGANTGELFF
TGTGCCAGCAGTGGCCCCCTGGGCGTGCGGGGTGCGAACACCGGGGAGCTGTTTTTT
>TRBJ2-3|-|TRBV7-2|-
CASSAGTGGTDTQYF
TGTGCCAGCAGCGCCGGGACGGGGGGCACAGATACGCAGTATTTT
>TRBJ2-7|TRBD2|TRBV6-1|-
CASSEGTSGLYEQYF
TGTGCCAGCAGTGAGGGGACTAGCGGGCTCTACGAGCAGTACTTC
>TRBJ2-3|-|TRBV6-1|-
CASSVDFSDTQYF
TGTGCCAGCAGTGTGGACTTCTCGGATACGCAGTATTTT
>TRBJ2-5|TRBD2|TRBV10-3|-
CAISESGSSGFEETQYF
TGTGCCATCAGTGAGTCGGGAAGTAGCGGGTTTGAAGAGACCCAGTACTTC
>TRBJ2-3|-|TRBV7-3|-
CASSTGASGDTQYF
TGTGCCAGCAGCACCGGGGCGTCCGGGGATACGCAGTATTTT
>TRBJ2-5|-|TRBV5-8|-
CASSLRSETQYF
TGTGCCAGCAGCTTAAGGTCAGAGACCCAGTACTTC
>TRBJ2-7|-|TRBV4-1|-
CASSQEWGLTYEQYF
TGCGCCAGCAGCCAAGAATGGGGGTTAACCTACGAGCAGTACTTC
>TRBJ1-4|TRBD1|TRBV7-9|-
CASSLVGTGNEKLFF
TGTGCCAGCAGCTTGGTCGGGACAGGGAATGAAAAACTGTTTTTT
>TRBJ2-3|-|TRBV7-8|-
CASSFMAEGGTDTQYF
TGTGCCAGCAGCTTTATGGCGGAGGGGGGCACAGATACGCAGTATTTT
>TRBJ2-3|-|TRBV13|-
CASSDRTDYEDTQYF
TGTGCCAGCAGCGACCGGACAGATTATGAGGATACGCAGTATTTT
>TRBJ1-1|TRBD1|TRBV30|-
CAWSSGTANTEAFF
TGTGCCTGGAGTAGCGGGACAGCCAACACTGAAGCTTTCTTT
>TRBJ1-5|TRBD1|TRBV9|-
CASSGQGERGQPQHF
TGTGCCAGCAGCGGGCAGGGGGAGCGGGGTCAGCCCCAGCATTTT
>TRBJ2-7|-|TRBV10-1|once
CASSEGLTYEQYF
TGCGCCAGCAGTGAGGGGCTGACCTACGAGCAGTACTTC
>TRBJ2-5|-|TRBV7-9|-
CASSLRDQETQYF
TGTGCCAGCAGCTTAAGGGACCAAGAGACCCAGTACTTC
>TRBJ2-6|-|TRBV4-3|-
CASSQDISSGANVLTF
TGCGCCAGCAGCCAAGATATAAGCTCTGGGGCCAACGTCCTGACTTTC
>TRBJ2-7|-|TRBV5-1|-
CASSLGGTYEQYF
TGCGCCAGCAGCTTGGGGGGGACCTACGAGCAGTACTTC
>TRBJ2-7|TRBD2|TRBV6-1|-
CASSPSGGEQYF
TGTGCCAGCAGTCCCTCCGGGGGGGAGCAGTACTTC
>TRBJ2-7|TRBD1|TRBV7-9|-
CASSLATGGVNEQYF
TGTGCCAGCAGCTTAGCTACAGGGGGCGTCAACGAGCAGTACTTC
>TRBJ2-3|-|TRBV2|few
CASSETTTDTQYF
TGTGCCAGCAGTGAAACAACCACAGATACGCAGTATTTT
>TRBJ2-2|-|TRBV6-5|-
CASSYNVLPGELFF
TGTGCCAGCAGTTACAACGTCCTACCCGGGGAGCTGTTTTTT
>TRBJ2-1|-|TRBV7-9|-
CASSLSFHYNEQFF
TGTGCCAGCAGCTTATCCTTTCACTACAATGAGCAGTTCTTC
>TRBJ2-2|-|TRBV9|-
CASSALEGNVGELFF
TGTGCCAGCAGCGCTCTGGAGGGGAATGTCGGGGAGCTGTTTTTT
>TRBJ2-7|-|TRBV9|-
CASNVRDWPSFGYEQYF
TGTGCCAGCAACGTCCGGGACTGGCCTTCTTTTGGCTACGAGCAGTACTTC
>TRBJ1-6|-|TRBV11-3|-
CASSLRTSSPLHF
TGTGCCAGCAGCTTAAGGACAAGTTCACCCCTCCACTTT
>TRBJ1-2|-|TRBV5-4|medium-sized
CASSLIYRVNYGYTF
TGTGCCAGCAGCTTGATTTATCGGGTTAACTATGGCTACACCTTC
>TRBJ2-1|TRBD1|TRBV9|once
CASSGRQGHNEQFF
TGTGCCAGCAGTGGAAGACAGGGCCACAATGAGCAGTTCTTC
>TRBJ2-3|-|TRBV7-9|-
CAIEGGITDTQYF
TGTGCCATTGAGGGGGGGATCACAGATACGCAGTATTTT
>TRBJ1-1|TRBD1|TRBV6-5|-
CASSYSKGGNTEAFF
TGTGCCAGCAGTTACTCGAAAGGGGGCAACACTGAAGCTTTCTTT
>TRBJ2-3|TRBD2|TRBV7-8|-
CASSSLASGGGTQYF
TGTGCCAGCAGCTCTTTAGCTAGCGGGGGGGGTACGCAGTATTTT
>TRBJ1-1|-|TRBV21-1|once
CASSNKGSEQGMGTEAFF
TGTGCCAGCAGCAACAAAGGTTCGGAACAGGGTATGGGCACTGAAGCTTTCTTT
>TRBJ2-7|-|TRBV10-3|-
CATSPNRDGTYEQYF
TGTGCCACCAGCCCGAACCGGGACGGGACCTACGAGCAGTACTTC
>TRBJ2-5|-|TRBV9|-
CASSVGTGALLETQYF
TGTGCCAGCAGCGTAGGAACAGGAGCTCTTTTGGAGACCCAGTACTTC
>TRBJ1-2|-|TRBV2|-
CASSDSPPYGYTF
TGTGCCAGCAGTGACAGCCCTCCCTATGGCTACACCTTC
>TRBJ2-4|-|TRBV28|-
CASGQPRAKNIQYF
TGTGCCAGCGGACAGCCCAGGGCCAAAAACATTCAGTACTTC
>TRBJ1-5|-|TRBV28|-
CASSRVRIEQPQHF
TGTGCCAGCAGCCGCGTACGAATAGAGCAGCCCCAGCATTTT
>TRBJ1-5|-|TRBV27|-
CASSLFPNQPQHF
TGTGCCAGCAGTTTATTTCCCAATCAGCCCCAGCATTTT
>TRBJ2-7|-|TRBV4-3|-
CASTPLRDTYYEQYF
TGCGCCAGCACCCCTCTACGAGACACCTACTACGAGCAGTACTTC
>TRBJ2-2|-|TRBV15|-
CATSRERMFF
TGTGCCACCAGCAGAGAAAGAATGTTTTTT
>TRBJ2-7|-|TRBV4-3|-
CASSQDSRTYEQYF
TGCGCCAGCAGCCAAGATTCAAGAACCTACGAGCAGTACTTC
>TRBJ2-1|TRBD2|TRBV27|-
CASRTPSGLKDEQFF
TGTGCCAGCAGAACCCCTAGCGGCCTTAAGGATGAGCAGTTCTTC
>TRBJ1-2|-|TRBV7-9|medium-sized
CASSQPTSRGYTF
TGTGCCAGCAGCCAGCCCACCAGCCGGGGCTACACCTTC
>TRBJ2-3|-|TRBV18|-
CASSPPDSESTDTQYF
TGTGCCAGCTCACCACCGGACAGTGAGTCCACAGATACGCAGTATTTT